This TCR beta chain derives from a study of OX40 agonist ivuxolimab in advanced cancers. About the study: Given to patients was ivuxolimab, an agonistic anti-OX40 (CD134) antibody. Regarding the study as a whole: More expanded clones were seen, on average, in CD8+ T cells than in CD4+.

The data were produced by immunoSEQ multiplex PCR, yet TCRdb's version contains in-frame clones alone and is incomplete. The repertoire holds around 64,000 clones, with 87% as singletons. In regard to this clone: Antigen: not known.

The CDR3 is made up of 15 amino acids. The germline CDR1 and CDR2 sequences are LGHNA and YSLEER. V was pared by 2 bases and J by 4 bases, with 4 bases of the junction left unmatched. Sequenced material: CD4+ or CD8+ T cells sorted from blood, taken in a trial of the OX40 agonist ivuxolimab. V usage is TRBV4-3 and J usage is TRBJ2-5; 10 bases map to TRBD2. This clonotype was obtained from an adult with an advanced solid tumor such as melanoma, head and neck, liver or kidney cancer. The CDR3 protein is CASSQRVAGGETQYF. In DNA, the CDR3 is TGCGCCAGCAGCCAAAGGGTAGCGGGAGGAGAGACCCAGTACTTC.